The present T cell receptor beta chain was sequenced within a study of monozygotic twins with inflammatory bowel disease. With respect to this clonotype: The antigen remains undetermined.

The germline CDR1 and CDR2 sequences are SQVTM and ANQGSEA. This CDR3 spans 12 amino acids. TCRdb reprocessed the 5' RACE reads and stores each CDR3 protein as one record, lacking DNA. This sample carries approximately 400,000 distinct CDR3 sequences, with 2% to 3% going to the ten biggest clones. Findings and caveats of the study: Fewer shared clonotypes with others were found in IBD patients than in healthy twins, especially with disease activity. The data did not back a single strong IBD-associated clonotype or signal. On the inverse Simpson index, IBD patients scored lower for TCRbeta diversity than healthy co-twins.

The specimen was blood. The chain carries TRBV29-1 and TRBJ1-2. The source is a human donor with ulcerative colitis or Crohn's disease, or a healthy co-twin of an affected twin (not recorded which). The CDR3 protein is CIILEDTHGYTF.